A single TCR beta chain is shown here with its context. What it recognizes is unknown. The CDR3 contains 12 residues. The V and J ends lost 7 bases and 3 bases respectively, with 10 bases between them. Germline V gene sequence: CDR1 SQVTM, CDR2 ANQGSEA. The data are from a study of T-cell reconstitution after alpha-beta-depleted transplantation in children. Unique molecular identifiers were incorporated during preparation of the TCRbeta library. TCRdb itself ran the PCR reads through MiXCR, one entry per CDR3 protein. This sample has 700,000 to 850,000 distinct CDR3 sequences, with about 15% found just once. Study conclusions and caveats: Approximately two months post-transplant, alpha-beta T cells reportedly originated from several hundred expanded graft clones. Some patients' high day-60 TCRbeta diversity was traced to surviving recipient T cells and thymic progenitors. A year post-transplant, T-cell counts and diversity derived mostly from newly produced T cells.

V is TRBV29-1 and J is TRBJ2-1; no clear D. This TCR was sampled from a male patient aged 5 to 17 who had a stem cell transplant for acute lymphoblastic leukemia, so the T cells may come from the graft donor. This specimen consisted of PBMCs, mostly from graft donor cells, obtained 360 days after TCRalphabeta/CD19-depleted stem cell transplant. The CDR3 region has the DNA TGCAGCGCTCCCGACGGCTACAATGAGCAGTTCTTC. Translating gives CSAPDGYNEQFF.